The clone carrying this T cell receptor (beta chain) was found once. Its antigen remains unknown. Survey resolution used two replicates of 200 ng, totaling roughly 400 ng DNA. Generated by immunoSEQ multiplex PCR, the TCRdb table keeps only in-frame clones and is missing some. The data contain approximately 2,000 clones, 80% to 90% of them singletons. This entry is derived from a study of hypomethylating agent response in myelodysplastic syndrome. Study overall: Hypomethylating treatment was azacitidine in most of the 11, decitabine in 3 of 11.

T-cell subsets were not sorted; bulk bone marrow was analyzed. Whole-study findings and limits: The cohort was small, with only 10 to 12 patients analyzed.

CDR1 and CDR2 (germline): LNHDA, SQIVND (reference sequence). Deletions cut 4 bases from V and 2 bases from J, with 15 bases between. The CDR3 is made up of 16 amino acids. Source: bone marrow, taken before or after starting hypomethylating agent treatment for myelodysplastic syndrome (not recorded which). The source is a human donor with myelodysplastic syndrome. This chain connects TRBV19 to TRBJ1-5; D may be TRBD1 (6 bases). CDR3 in DNA: TGTGCCAGTAGTAATATGGGGGGCTCGGGCAATCAGCCCCAGCATTTT. It codes for CASSNMGGSGNQPQHF.